This TCR beta chain was retrieved from a study of Graves' ophthalmopathy and Graves' hyperthyroidism. RNA transcripts served as template for amplifying TCR beta CDR3 sequences. Second-round multiplex PCR followed a first-round RT-PCR using HTBI primers. TCRdb processed the multiplex PCR reads anew with MiXCR; each CDR3 protein has one entry. The sample has roughly 1.1 million distinct CDR3 sequences; 35% to 40% are singletons. As to this clonotype: The antigen is undetermined. A much larger clonotype is one base distant, so this may be a read error.

The CDR3 runs to 15 residues. V shed 4 bases and J shed 4 bases, with 16 bases lying between them. Per the germline V gene, CDR1 is MGHRA and CDR2 is YSYEKL. Study outcomes and limitations: In predicting ophthalmopathy progression, the model reached about 71% sensitivity and roughly 75% specificity.

The receptor comes from an adult man with Graves' hyperthyroidism. Sample: peripheral blood or thyroid tissue (not recorded which). The chain employs TRBV4-1 and TRBJ1-2; D is possibly TRBD1 (6 bases). The CDR3 sequence is CASSPDYREVYGYTF. In DNA form, the CDR3 reads TGCGCCAGCAGCCCAGATTACAGGGAGGTCTATGGCTACACCTTC.